This T cell receptor (beta chain) was recovered during a study of T cells in Graves' hyperthyroidism and ophthalmopathy. Whole-study results and caveats: Blood held most thyroid clonotypes expanded above 0.001 frequency.

Amplified TCR beta CDR3 regions came from RNA transcripts. HTBI primers were the set used in a first-round RT-PCR of the TCR CDR3. From the multiplex PCR reads, TCRdb called clonotypes with MiXCR, one entry per CDR3 protein. The sample has approximately 570,000 distinct CDR3 sequences; 15% to 20% are singletons. Germline-derived CDR1 and CDR2 are SGHVS and FNYEAQ. The V gene end was trimmed by 7 bases and the J gene end by 7 bases; junction bases not matched to a gene: 9. The CDR3 runs to 14 residues. This clonotype was recorded at least ten times. What it binds is unknown. This TCR was recovered from a man in his forties or fifties with Graves' ophthalmopathy. The chain links TRBV7-6 to TRBJ2-7; 11 bases align to TRBD2. The sequencing sample was made of blood. The CDR3 is CASNLLAGAGEQYF. The CDR3 bases are TGTGCCAGCAACCTACTAGCGGGAGCGGGGGAGCAGTACTTC.